This entry concerns a single T cell receptor beta chain. Clones were sequenced by immunoSEQ multiplex PCR, and TCRdb holds only the in-frame ones, with some missing. Of approximately 500,000 clones detected, almost 97% appear once; the ten largest clones hold about 0.057%. The CDR3 is 15 amino acids. CDR1 SEHNR and CDR2 FQNEAQ come from the germline V gene (reference sequence). Trimming at V came to 6 bases and at J to 5 bases, leaving 9 bases not matched to a gene. This sample was taken from a study of shared clonotypes between healthy human individuals. This clonotype was obtained from a woman aged 30 to 39 in good health. The chain recombines TRBV7-9 with TRBJ2-7; 11 nucleotides align to TRBD2. The specimen was naive CD4+ T cells sorted from blood. Documented subset: CD45RA+ positively selected. The CDR3 coding sequence is TGTGCCAGCAGTCTGCCGGGACTAGCGGACAACGAGCAGTACTTC. Translated: CASSLPGLADNEQYF.